The source of this T cell receptor beta chain is a study of cytomegalovirus exposure and HLA in healthy donors. The study's findings and limits: Under in vitro conditions, three CMV-associated chains were confirmed as specific for CMV antigens.

Notes on this clone: Its antigen is unknown.

Assay used: immunoSEQ multiplex PCR; TCRdb lists only in-frame clones, some missing. The sample has around 220,000 clones, approximately 80% seen once. This CDR3 has 15 amino acids. With V trimmed by 4 bases and J by 2 bases, 7 bases remained unmatched. Per germline, CDR1 LNHNV and CDR2 YYDKDF (reference sequence). The sequence was collected from a young woman in good health and CMV-seropositive. The specimen sequenced was PBMCs. V gene TRBV15 combines with J gene TRBJ2-7; TRBD1 matches at 8 bases. The CDR3 loop reads CATSKGQGPTYEQYF. CDR3 nucleotides: TGTGCCACCAGCAAAGGACAGGGCCCAACCTACGAGCAGTACTTC.